One and the same sample provided the 6 T cell receptor beta chains below, sequenced in a study of blood T cells in healthy people across ages. With a J-beta primer mix and a sample-barcoded 5' primer, a second PCR ran roughly 6 to 12 cycles. From the 5' RACE reads, TCRdb called clonotypes with MiXCR, one entry per CDR3 protein. The repertoire consists of over 1,300,000 distinct CDR3 sequences, with approximately 60% occurring once and the leading ten covering about 6.3%. The sample taken for sequencing was blood. The receptors come from a man aged 18 to 30 in good health.

The chain recombines TRBV20-1 with TRBJ1-6; 7 bases map to TRBD1. The trim removed 1 base at V and 5 bases at J, leaving 5 bases unmatched. Germline V gene sequence: CDR1 DFQATT, CDR2 SNEGSKA (reference sequence). The CDR3 spans 15 residues. Here the CDR3 DNA reads TGCAGTGCTAGAGTCCTCACAGGGGATAATTCACCCCTCCACTTT. Protein sequence: CSARVLTGDNSPLHF.

The chain links TRBV6-5 to TRBJ2-5; D perhaps matches TRBD2 (6 bases). The V and J ends lost 6 bases and 5 bases respectively, with 22 bases between them. Germline V CDR1 and CDR2: MNHEY, SVGAGI. CDR3 length equals 16 residues. Here the CDR3 reads CASSYSQGGDGETQYF. The CDR3 coding sequence is TGTGCCAGCAGCTACAGTCAGGGAGGCGACGGTGAGACCCAGTACTTC.

V usage is TRBV4-1 and J usage is TRBJ1-6; D unresolved. V lost 0 bases to trimming and J lost 2 bases, with 17 bases between them. Germline V gene lookup returns CDR1 MGHRA and CDR2 YSYEKL. The CDR3 consists of 19 residues. This CDR3 is CASSQDIEAMEAYNSPLHF. The DNA for the CDR3 is TGCGCCAGCAGCCAAGATATCGAGGCTATGGAGGCCTATAATTCACCCCTCCACTTT.

This clonotype was recorded only once. V is TRBV4-2 and J is TRBJ1-6; a weak D match, TRBD1 (6 bases). The germline V gene has CDR1 LGHNA and CDR2 YNFKEQ. V lost 1 base and J 7 bases, leaving 11 bases between the germline ends. This CDR3 comprises 15 residues. The chain's CDR3 is CASSQGTQGNSPLHF. The CDR3, as DNA: TGTGCCAGCAGCCAAGGAACACAGGGAAATTCACCCCTCCACTTT.

The rearrangement links TRBV4-3 to TRBJ1-4; D unclear. V gave up 0 bases and J gave up 5 bases, with 22 bases separating them. The CDR3 has 19 residues. Germline CDR1 and CDR2: LGHNA and YSLEER. The CDR3 region is CASSQEYRFRAQRNEKLFF. In DNA, the CDR3 is TGCGCCAGCAGCCAAGAATATAGGTTTCGGGCCCAGCGGAATGAAAAACTGTTTTTT.

The V call is TRBV7-9, the J call TRBJ2-3, with 9 nucleotides matching TRBD2. Germline CDR1 and CDR2: SEHNR and FQNEAQ (reference sequence). The CDR3 is 19 residues long. The V gene end was trimmed by 1 base and the J gene end by 1 base; junction bases not matched to a gene: 12. This chain's CDR3 is CASSLVSGGPSTRTDTQYF. The CDR3 DNA reads as TGTGCCAGCAGCTTAGTTAGCGGGGGACCCAGTACCCGCACAGATACGCAGTATTTT.